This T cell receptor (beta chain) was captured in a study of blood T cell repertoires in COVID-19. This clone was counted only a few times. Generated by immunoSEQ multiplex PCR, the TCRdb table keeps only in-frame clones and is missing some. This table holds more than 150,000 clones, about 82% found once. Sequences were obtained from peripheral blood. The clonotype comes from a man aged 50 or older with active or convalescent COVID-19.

The chain's CDR3 is CASSHQASPGFEQYF. CDR3 sequence (DNA): TGTGCCAGCAGCCATCAGGCTTCCCCGGGGTTCGAGCAGTACTTC. V is TRBV16 and J is TRBJ2-7; D is possibly TRBD2 (5 bases). There are 15 residues in the CDR3. Germline V gives CDR1 KGHSY, CDR2 FQNENV. V was pared by 3 bases and J by 6 bases, with 18 bases between.